Sequencing of this T cell receptor beta chain was carried out in a study of Ad26.COV2.S vaccination and SARS-CoV-2 variants. Data came from immunoSEQ multiplex PCR; TCRdb stores just in-frame clones and leaves some out. The sample lists some 520,000 clones, around 88% occurring once. Treatment here: some 20 received Ad26.COV2.S at low or high dose, single or two shots; several received placebo; per-sample allocation not given. Each sample was drawn 63 days after the first injection (of vaccine or placebo). The CDR3 extends over 19 amino acids. Germline V CDR1 and CDR2: KGHDR, SFDVKD. The V segment lost 5 bases and the J segment 3 bases; nucleotides outside the gene matches: 15.

The specimen was peripheral blood, collected in a trial of Ad26.COV2.S vaccine versus placebo. V gene TRBV24-1 combines with J gene TRBJ2-1; 10 bases match TRBD2. The sequence came from a person between 18 and 65 years old who received the Ad26.COV2.S COVID-19 vaccine or a placebo. The CDR3 DNA follows: TGTGCCACCAGTGCAGATCCTTCTAGCGGGAGCGACATCTACAATGAGCAGTTCTTC. It encodes CATSADPSSGSDIYNEQFF.